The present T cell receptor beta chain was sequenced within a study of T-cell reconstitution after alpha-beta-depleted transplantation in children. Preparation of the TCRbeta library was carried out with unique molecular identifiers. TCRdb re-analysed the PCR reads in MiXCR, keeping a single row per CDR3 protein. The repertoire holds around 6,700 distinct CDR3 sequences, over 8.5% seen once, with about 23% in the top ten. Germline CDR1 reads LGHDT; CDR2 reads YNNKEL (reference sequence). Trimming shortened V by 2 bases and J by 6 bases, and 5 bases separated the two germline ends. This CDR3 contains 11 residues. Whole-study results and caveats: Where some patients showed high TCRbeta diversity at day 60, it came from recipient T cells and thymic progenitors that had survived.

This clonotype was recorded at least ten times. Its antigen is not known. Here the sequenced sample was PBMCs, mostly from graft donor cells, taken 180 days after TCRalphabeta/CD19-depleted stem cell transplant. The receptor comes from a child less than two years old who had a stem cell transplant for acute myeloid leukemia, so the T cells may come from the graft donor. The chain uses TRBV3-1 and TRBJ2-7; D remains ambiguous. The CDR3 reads CASSQFSEQYF. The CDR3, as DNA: TGTGCCAGCAGCCAATTTTCCGAGCAGTACTTC.